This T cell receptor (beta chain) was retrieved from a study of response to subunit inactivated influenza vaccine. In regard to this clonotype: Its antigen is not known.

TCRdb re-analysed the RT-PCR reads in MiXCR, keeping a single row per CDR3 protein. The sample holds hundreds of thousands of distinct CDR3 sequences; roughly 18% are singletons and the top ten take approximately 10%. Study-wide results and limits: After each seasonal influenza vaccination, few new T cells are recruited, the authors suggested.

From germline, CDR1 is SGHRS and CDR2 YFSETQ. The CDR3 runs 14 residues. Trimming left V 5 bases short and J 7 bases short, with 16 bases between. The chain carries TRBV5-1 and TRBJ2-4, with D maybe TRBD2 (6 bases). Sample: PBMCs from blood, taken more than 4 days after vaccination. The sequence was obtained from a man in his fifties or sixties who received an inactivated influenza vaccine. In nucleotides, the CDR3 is TGCGCCAGCAGTCGCGATAGCCGGGGGAACATTCAGTACTTC. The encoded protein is CASSRDSRGNIQYF.